Shown below are 21 T cell receptor beta chains from a single sample sequenced in a study of T cells in Graves' hyperthyroidism and ophthalmopathy. Researchers amplified the TCR beta CDR3 regions from RNA transcripts. The HTBI primer set drove a first-round RT-PCR of the TCR CDR3. TCRdb re-called the multiplex PCR reads with MiXCR, one entry per CDR3 protein. There are 660,000 or so distinct CDR3 sequences in the sample; more than 20% occur only once, and 30% to 40% lies in the top ten. Sequencing was done on a sample of blood. Receptors originate from a man aged 30 to 39 with Graves' ophthalmopathy.

The chain combines TRBV20-1 with TRBJ2-1; TRBD1 matches 8 bases. Germline CDR1 reads DFQATT; CDR2 reads SNEGSKA (reference sequence). After removal of 3 bases from V and 7 bases from J, the junction contained 14 bases not matched to a gene. This CDR3 contains 16 residues. This CDR3 is CSASDFLDRVGNEQFF. The CDR3 nucleotides read TGCAGTGCTAGCGACTTCCTGGACAGGGTTGGAAATGAGCAGTTCTTC.

This clonotype was counted a few times. The CDR3 DNA is TGTGCCAGCAGCTTGGCCGGGATAGCGGGAGGGTCGGGGACCCAGTACTTC. Translating it yields CASSLAGIAGGSGTQYF. The rearrangement uses TRBV5-5 and TRBJ2-5; 11 bases are shared with TRBD2. This CDR3 has 17 residues. With V trimmed by 0 bases and J by 7 bases, 11 bases remained unmatched. The germline CDR1 and CDR2 sequences are SGHKS and YYEKEE (reference sequence).

There are many counts of this clonotype. This chain uses TRBV6-1 with TRBJ2-2; 8 nucleotides align to TRBD1. Trimming at V came to 7 bases and at J to 1 base, leaving 5 bases not matched to a gene. Germline V CDR1 and CDR2: MNHNS, SASEGT. CDR3 size: 15 residues. CDR3 nucleotide sequence: TGTGCCAGCAAAACTGGACAGGGGAACACCGGGGAGCTGTTTTTT. It specifies CASKTGQGNTGELFF.

This clonotype was observed many times. The rearrangement uses TRBV5-1 and TRBJ2-1, with D possibly TRBD1 on 5 matching bases. V lost 4 bases, J lost 6 bases, and 17 bases lay in between. CDR1 and CDR2 (germline): SGHRS, YFSETQ. There are 15 residues in the CDR3. The CDR3 spells CASSLTRAGSNEQFF. DNA for the CDR3: TGCGCCAGCAGCCTCACCCGGGCAGGGTCCAATGAGCAGTTCTTC.

This clonotype was counted at least ten times. J is TRBJ2-3 and V is TRBV5-1; 10 bases are a match to TRBD2. This CDR3 region has 17 residues. The ends lost 4 bases at V and 1 base at J; junction bases unmatched: 9. The germline V gene encodes CDR1 SGHRS and CDR2 YFSETQ. In DNA, the CDR3 is TGCGCCAGCAGCCCACAACCTCTAGCGGGGGGCACAGATACGCAGTATTTT. It translates to CASSPQPLAGGTDTQYF.

This clonotype was counted only a few times. This chain connects TRBV20-1 to TRBJ2-5, with TRBD2 matching over 9 bases. In germline, CDR1 is DFQATT, CDR2 SNEGSKA (reference sequence). The CDR3 runs 13 residues. J was trimmed by 10 bases and V by 6 bases; bases with no gene match: 12. The CDR3 DNA is TGCAGTGCCCCCGTGGGTAGCGGGAGCTACCAGTACTTC. Translation: CSAPVGSGSYQYF.

This clonotype was counted between two and nine times. V gene TRBV6-6 combines with J gene TRBJ2-2, with D perhaps given as TRBD1 or TRBD2 (6 bases each). V lost 0 bases, J lost 4 bases, and 15 bases lay in between. This CDR3 is 17 amino acids long. Germline loops: CDR1 MNHNY, CDR2 SVGAGI (reference sequence). The CDR3 nucleotides read TGTGCCAGCAGTTACTCGACCCGGGGGCTTCGCACCGGGGAGCTGTTTTTT. Encoded protein: CASSYSTRGLRTGELFF.

This clonotype was counted between two and nine times. V usage is TRBV7-9 and J usage is TRBJ1-5, with D possibly matching TRBD1 (5 bases). Germline V lookup: CDR1 SEHNR, CDR2 FQNEAQ (reference sequence). The CDR3 has 16 residues. V was clipped by 5 bases and J by 0 bases, with 14 bases between them. The CDR3 DNA reads TGTGCCAGCAGCCTCCCCCGGGGGGTTAGCAATCAGCCCCAGCATTTT. Its protein is CASSLPRGVSNQPQHF.

This chain uses TRBV6-1 with TRBJ2-7, with no clear D. The CDR3 loop spans 15 amino acids. The germline V gene encodes CDR1 MNHNS and CDR2 SASEGT. V shed 4 bases and J shed 3 bases, with 16 bases lying between them. The CDR3 here is CASSAPPVNLYEQYF. CDR3 DNA sequence: TGTGCCAGCAGTGCCCCCCCAGTGAACCTCTACGAGCAGTACTTC.

This clonotype was detected many times. The chain carries TRBV2 and TRBJ2-7; 8 positions match TRBD2. There are 14 residues in the CDR3. J was trimmed by 2 bases and V by 3 bases; bases with no gene match: 3. In germline, CDR1 is SNHLY, CDR2 FYNNEI. Here the CDR3 DNA reads TGTGCCAGCAGTGAGTCCGGGGGGGCCTACGAGCAGTACTTC. Translated, it gives CASSESGGAYEQYF.

This chain uses TRBV29-1 with TRBJ2-5, with D maybe TRBD2 (6 bases). Trimming left V 3 bases short and J 4 bases short, with 12 bases between. The germline V gene encodes CDR1 SQVTM and CDR2 ANQGSEA. The CDR3 is 13 residues long. CDR3 DNA: TGCAGCGTTGATGAGGTAGCGGCAGAGACCCAGTACTTC. It encodes CSVDEVAAETQYF.

The chain has TRBV20-1 and TRBJ1-1; unclear D gene. V lost 0 bases to trimming and J lost 6 bases, with 8 bases between them. The CDR3 is 12 amino acids. The germline V gene has CDR1 DFQATT and CDR2 SNEGSKA (reference sequence). For the CDR3, the DNA is TGCAGTGCTAGAGATCTCTACCCTGAAGCTTTCTTT. The encoded protein is CSARDLYPEAFF.

This chain uses TRBV27 with TRBJ1-1; the match to TRBD1 covers 9 bases. The CDR3 contains 13 residues. Germline trimming cut 3 bases from V and 7 bases from J; bases unmatched to any gene: 3. The germline gives CDR1 MNHEY, CDR2 SMNVEV (reference sequence). CDR3 coding DNA: TGTGCCAGCAGTTTGGGGACAGGGCTTGAAGCTTTCTTT. It yields the protein CASSLGTGLEAFF.

The rearrangement uses TRBV6-2 or TRBV6-3 and TRBJ2-1; the match to TRBD2 covers 8 bases. CDR1 is MNHEY and CDR2 is SVGEGT in the germline V gene. With 2 bases clipped from V and 6 bases from J, the junction kept 3 bases outside the gene matches. The CDR3 runs to 14 residues. The CDR3 DNA is TGTGCCAGCAGTTACGGACTAGCAAGCAATGAGCAGTTCTTC. It specifies CASSYGLASNEQFF.

Many counts were recorded for this clonotype. CDR3 sequence reads: CAIRRGGGSSYEQYF. CDR3 in DNA: TGTGCCATCCGACGGGGGGGCGGGAGTTCCTACGAGCAGTACTTC. This rearrangement joins TRBV28 to TRBJ2-7, with TRBD2 identical over 8 bases. J was trimmed by 1 base and V by 10 bases; bases with no gene match: 12. The CDR3 is 15 residues long. Germline V gene data show CDR1 as MDHEN and CDR2 as SYDVKM.

On this clonotype itself: This may be a read error, as it is one base from a much larger clone. The chain combines TRBV28 with TRBJ1-4; no reliable D call. The ends were cut back, 6 bases at V and 4 bases at J, with 12 bases in the middle. Germline CDR1 and CDR2: MDHEN and SYDVKM. This CDR3 contains 14 residues. The CDR3 coding sequence is TGTGCCAGCAGCCTGACAAGGAATAATGAAAAACTGTTTTTT. Its protein product is CASSLTRNNEKLFF.

This clonotype was seen a handful of times. The V call is TRBV24-1, the J call TRBJ1-2; D unresolved. This CDR3 has 16 amino acids. V lost 4 bases and J lost 0, with 14 bases in between. Germline V gene sequence: CDR1 KGHDR, CDR2 SFDVKD. The CDR3 nucleotides are TGTGCCACCAGTGACCTTTATACGGGTGCTAACTATGGCTACACCTTC. Residues: CATSDLYTGANYGYTF.

The chain couples TRBV6-1 to TRBJ2-2, with D tentatively TRBD1 (6 bases). Trimming shortened V by 5 bases and J by 5 bases, and 12 bases separated the two germline ends. Germline-derived CDR1 and CDR2 are MNHNS and SASEGT. The CDR3 sequence is 14 residues long. The CDR3 reads CASSKSGETGELFF. The CDR3 DNA is TGTGCCAGCAGTAAATCAGGGGAGACCGGGGAGCTGTTTTTT.

This clonotype showed up just a few times. V and J are TRBV6-1 and TRBJ2-1, with 7 bases fitting TRBD2. V shed 8 bases, J shed 4 bases, and the junction held 11 bases outside the gene matches. The germline CDR1 and CDR2 sequences are MNHNS and SASEGT. The CDR3 runs 15 residues. CDR3 coding DNA: TGTGCCAGCTTCTCGTTAACTAGCGTATACAATGAGCAGTTCTTC. Translated: CASFSLTSVYNEQFF.

V and J are TRBV12-3 or TRBV12-4 and TRBJ2-7, with 12 bases matching TRBD2. The CDR3 runs to 16 residues. The J segment lost 7 bases and the V segment lost 5 bases, leaving 12 bases of the junction unmatched. DNA of the CDR3: TGTGCCAGCAGTCCTGGCCTAGCGGGAGGGTCGGGGGAGCAGTACTTC. It encodes CASSPGLAGGSGEQYF.

In this sample, this clonotype turned up a few times. V and J are TRBV6-1 and TRBJ1-2; D is unresolved. CDR1 is MNHNS and CDR2 is SASEGT in the germline V gene. CDR3 length: 13 residues. V lost 2 bases, J lost 3 bases, and 7 bases lay in between. CDR3 residues: CASSEFEYYGYTF. The CDR3 nucleotides are TGTGCCAGCAGTGAATTTGAATACTATGGCTACACCTTC.